A single sample is the source of the 8 T cell receptor beta chains below, sequenced in a study of PD-1 blockade in classical Hodgkin lymphoma. TCRdb keeps only in-frame clones here, not all; method: immunoSEQ multiplex PCR. The sample contains about 93,000 clones, about four fifths of which appear only once. After autologous stem cell transplantation all patients relapsed, and prior brentuximab vedotin exposure differed between cohorts. Sequences were derived from peripheral blood mononuclear cells (PBMCs), sampled before the second cycle of nivolumab. The origin of the receptors is a human donor with classical Hodgkin lymphoma.

The V call is TRBV19, the J call TRBJ2-1; 14 bases line up with TRBD2. Per the germline V gene, CDR1 is LNHDA and CDR2 is SQIVND (reference sequence). The trim removed 7 bases at V and 8 bases at J, leaving 7 bases unmatched. The CDR3 covers 15 residues. CDR3 nucleotide sequence: TGTGCCAGTAACCCCGGGACTAGCGGGAGCTATGAGCAGTTCTTC. Its protein is CASNPGTSGSYEQFF. Looking up the rest from reference TRBV19 and TRBJ2-1 gives the full variable domain: DGGITQSPKYLFRKEGQNVTLSCEQNLNHDAMYWYRQDPGQGLRLIYYSQIVNDFQKGDIAEGYSVSREKKESFPLTVTSAQKNPTAFYLCASNPGTSGSYEQFFGPGTRLTVL.

The chain has TRBV5-8 and TRBJ2-1; D unresolved. CDR3 length equals 12 residues. With 0 bases removed from V and 6 bases from J, the gap between germline ends came to 4 bases. Germline CDR1 reads SGHTS; CDR2 reads YDEGEE. The CDR3 DNA sequence: TGTGCCAGCAGCTTGGTTGCCAATGAGCAGTTCTTC. This encodes CASSLVANEQFF.

The V call is TRBV25-1, the J call TRBJ1-4, with a tentative D call TRBD1 (6 bases). Trimming removed 2 bases from V and 3 bases from J, with 13 bases in between. Per the germline V gene, CDR1 is MGHDK and CDR2 is SYGVNS. CDR3 length: 16 amino acids. The CDR3 DNA follows: TGTGCCAGCAGTGAAACAGGGATTGGAGCTAATGAAAAACTGTTTTTT. Translating gives CASSETGIGANEKLFF.

The genes are TRBV7-2 and TRBJ2-5; D may be TRBD2 (6 bases). Trimming cost V 0 bases and J 3 bases, with 8 bases left between them. This CDR3 is built from 14 residues. Germline V gene data show CDR1 as SGHTA and CDR2 as FQGNSA. CDR3 protein: CASSLAGGEETQYF. DNA for the CDR3: TGTGCCAGCAGCTTAGCGGGAGGAGAAGAGACCCAGTACTTC.

This rearrangement joins TRBV7-9 to TRBJ2-2; a possible D gene is TRBD1 (6 bases). Germline CDR1 and CDR2: SEHNR and FQNEAQ (reference sequence). The CDR3 is made up of 16 amino acids. Trimming shortened V by 3 bases and J by 1 base, and 12 bases separated the two germline ends. Written as DNA, the CDR3 is TGTGCCAGCAGCTTCGCCAGGGGTGGGAACACCGGGGAGCTGTTTTTT. Translation: CASSFARGGNTGELFF. Using reference TRBV7-9 and TRBJ2-2 for the parts outside the CDR3, the full variable domain is DTGVSQNPRHKITKRGQNVTFRCDPISEHNRLYWYRQTLGQGPEFLTYFQNEAQLEKSRLLSDRFSAERPKGSFSTLEIQRTEQGDSAMYLCASSFARGGNTGELFFGEGSRLTVL.

The sample holds one count of this clone. This chain links TRBV5-4 with TRBJ2-7; TRBD1 might be the D (8 bases). CDR3 length equals 14 residues. The germline gives CDR1 SGHNT, CDR2 YYREEE (reference sequence). Trimming took off 0 bases at V and 5 bases at J, with 12 bases between the two ends. The CDR3 spells CASSLGQGRDEQYF. DNA of the CDR3: TGTGCCAGCAGCTTGGGACAGGGGAGGGACGAGCAGTACTTC.

The chain couples TRBV7-8 to TRBJ2-7; tentatively, D is TRBD2 (7 bases). This CDR3 has 15 residues. Germline CDR1 is SGHVS and CDR2 is FQNEAQ. Between the trimmed V and J ends, which lost 1 base and 3 bases, there was a span of 13 bases. CDR3 coding DNA: TGTGCCAGCAGCTTAGGAGGGGGGGGAAACTACGAGCAGTACTTC. Amino acid sequence: CASSLGGGGNYEQYF.

The chain carries TRBV11-2 and TRBJ2-7; D call uncertain. V was trimmed by 0 bases and J by 0 bases, leaving 9 bases between them. CDR1 SGHAT and CDR2 FQNNGV come from the germline V gene. CDR3 length equals 15 residues. The CDR3 DNA is TGTGCCAGCAGCTTAGATCCTCAGTACTCCTACGAGCAGTACTTC. The encoded protein is CASSLDPQYSYEQYF.